The present entry profiles one TCR beta chain with its context. As yet, its antigen is unknown. These data originate in a study of blood T cells in healthy people across ages. Study information: Per two T cells, about one barcoded beta molecule was captured through template switching. Whole-study findings and limits: Changes seen in expanded clonotypes were possibly confounded by donor CMV status left unknown. Among long-lived donors, naive CD4+ cells were more numerous and diversity higher than in aged donors.

Trimming cost V 4 bases and J 0 bases, with 7 bases left between them. CDR1 and CDR2 from the germline V gene are DFQATT and SNEGSKA (reference sequence). The CDR3 has 13 amino acids. Primers used in a second PCR of roughly 7 to 11 cycles were a sample-barcoded 5' primer and a J-beta primer mix. One entry per CDR3 protein results from TCRdb running MiXCR on the 5' RACE reads. The profile shows 700,000 to 850,000 distinct CDR3 sequences, roughly 34% of them singletons. This chain links TRBV20-1 with TRBJ2-1; tentatively, D is TRBD2 (5 bases). Material for sequencing was blood. The receptor comes from a man younger than 30 in good health. The CDR3, as DNA: TGCAGTGCTAACGGGGTCTCCTACAATGAGCAGTTCTTC. Translating it yields CSANGVSYNEQFF.